Listed below are T cell receptor beta chains from one sample, sequenced in a study of T cells in localized non-small cell lung cancer. TCRdb keeps only in-frame clones here, not all; method: immunoSEQ multiplex PCR. This sample yields some 21,000 clones, of which about nine tenths are seen a single time; roughly 4% belongs to the top ten. The specimen comprised peripheral blood, sampled before any cancer treatment. These receptor sequences come from a male donor older than 55 with stage I squamous cell lung carcinoma. Each CDR3 is given with its conserved first and last residue. A D gene is named only where the DNA matches it firmly. Clone size appears in some rows only: once, few, many, or a class for an expanded clone.

clone_size	v_call	j_call	d_call	cdr3_aa	cdr3_nt
few	TRBV5-4	TRBJ2-6	TRBD1	CASSTGQVSGANVLTF	TGTGCCAGCAGCACCGGACAGGTCTCTGGGGCCAACGTCCTGACTTTC
-	TRBV6-5	TRBJ2-7	TRBD2	CASALTGTSGSEQYF	TGTGCCAGCGCGCTGACCGGGACTAGCGGCTCCGAGCAGTACTTC
-	TRBV18	TRBJ2-7	TRBD1	CASSLLQIGTASYEQYF	TGTGCCAGCTCACTCCTCCAAATAGGGACAGCGTCCTACGAGCAGTACTTC
-	TRBV18	TRBJ2-5	-	CASSPEAGGETQYF	TGTGCCAGCTCACCCGAAGCAGGAGGGGAGACCCAGTACTTC
-	TRBV5-8	TRBJ2-1	-	CASSLGGATYNEQFF	TGTGCCAGCAGCTTGGGGGGGGCAACGTACAATGAGCAGTTCTTC
-	TRBV30	TRBJ2-1	TRBD2	CASPLAELTSSYNEQFF	TGTGCCTCCCCACTAGCGGAGCTTACGAGCTCCTACAATGAGCAGTTCTTC
-	TRBV7-8	TRBJ2-7	-	CASSFVAGPSSYEQYF	TGTGCCAGCAGCTTCGTGGCGGGGCCGAGCTCCTACGAGCAGTACTTC
-	TRBV18	TRBJ2-1	-	CASSPPGVGAAEQFF	TGTGCCAGCTCACCACCTGGAGTCGGAGCGGCTGAGCAGTTCTTC
-	TRBV5-6	TRBJ1-5	-	CASSSRGGGQPQHF	TGTGCCAGCAGCTCGAGGGGGGGTGGTCAGCCCCAGCATTTT
-	TRBV9	TRBJ1-1	-	CASSPRPVGTHTEAFF	TGTGCCAGCAGCCCCCGGCCTGTGGGGACTCACACGGAAGCTTTCTTT
-	TRBV4-2	TRBJ1-5	-	CASSFDRIVQPQHF	TGTGCCAGCAGTTTCGACAGGATTGTTCAGCCCCAGCATTTT
-	TRBV7-2	TRBJ1-1	TRBD1	CASSLTGGTEAFF	TGTGCCAGCAGCTTAACAGGGGGCACTGAAGCTTTCTTT
-	TRBV29-1	TRBJ1-2	-	CSEGRGSGYTF	TGCAGCGAGGGGAGGGGCAGCGGCTACACCTTC
-	TRBV7-8	TRBJ2-3	TRBD2	CASSSIAGAEDTQYF	TGTGCCAGCAGCTCTATAGCGGGAGCGGAAGATACGCAGTATTTT
-	TRBV7-9	TRBJ2-7	TRBD1	CASSLGQGYYEQYF	TGTGCCAGCAGCCTGGGACAGGGGTACTACGAGCAGTACTTC
-	TRBV9	TRBJ2-1	TRBD2	CASSVDTGTSGIEQFF	TGTGCCAGCAGCGTAGATACTGGGACTAGCGGAATCGAGCAGTTCTTC
-	TRBV6-5	TRBJ2-1	-	CASSYRVSNNEQFF	TGTGCCAGCAGTTACCGGGTATCTAACAATGAGCAGTTCTTC
-	TRBV7-8	TRBJ2-1	-	CASSTRQSNEQFF	TGTGCCAGCAGCACTAGACAGTCCAATGAGCAGTTCTTC
-	TRBV6-6	TRBJ2-5	TRBD1	CASRRRDRGETQYF	TGTGCCAGCAGACGTCGGGACAGGGGTGAGACCCAGTACTTC
-	TRBV20-1	TRBJ2-1	TRBD1	CSASRDREFF	TGCAGTGCTTCCCGGGACAGGGAGTTCTTC
-	TRBV19	TRBJ1-4	TRBD1	CASSIDREDEKLFF	TGTGCCAGTAGTATTGACAGGGAGGACGAAAAACTGTTTTTT
-	TRBV2	TRBJ2-3	-	CASSVRESSDTQYF	TGTGCCAGCAGTGTGAGGGAGAGCTCAGATACGCAGTATTTT